Included here is one T cell receptor (beta chain) sequence, with context. Germline V gene data show CDR1 as MNHNS and CDR2 as SASEGT. The CDR3 length is 15 residues. After removal of 5 bases from V and 4 bases from J, the junction contained 8 bases not matched to a gene. It was with unique molecular identifiers that the TCRbeta library was prepared. TCRdb reprocessed the PCR reads with MiXCR, giving one entry per CDR3 protein. The repertoire consists of about 400,000 distinct CDR3 sequences, with over 20% occurring once and the leading ten covering 3.8%. The sample originates from a study of T-cell reconstitution after alpha-beta-depleted transplantation in children.

The rearrangement links TRBV6-1 to TRBJ1-3; 7 bases are shared with TRBD1. The source was PBMCs from the stem cell graft donor, collected from the stem cell graft. This clonotype was obtained from a human donor who donated a stem cell graft to a child with acute myeloid leukemia. The CDR3: CASSLEGATGNTIYF. CDR3 bases: TGTGCCAGCAGTCTTGAGGGGGCTACAGGAAACACCATATATTTT.